This TCR beta chain is drawn from a study of blood T cell repertoires in COVID-19. Study-level information: Collection of acute and convalescent COVID-19 samples took place in the United States, Italy and Spain. PBMCs, B-cell-depleted T cells, or T cells provided the cDNA or gDNA that made up the material.

Original handling: Reference gene primers were amplified, and this amplification served to estimate nucleated cell counts. Sequencing used immunoSEQ multiplex PCR; TCRdb keeps in-frame clones, though not all of them. D and trimming come from the DNA, and the V and J calls and clone size come from that table. The sample lists approximately 300,000 clones, more than 80% occurring once. The CDR3 covers 14 residues. With 6 bases removed from V and 3 bases from J, the gap between germline ends came to 12 bases. From germline, CDR1 is MNHEY and CDR2 SVGAGI. Enrolled during active infection, Seattle patients were then followed longitudinally.

This sequence was found in a woman aged 25 to 39 with COVID-19, enrolled during active disease. Sequenced input: peripheral blood. The chain is built from TRBV6-5 and TRBJ1-5; D unresolved. CDR3 sequence: CASSPLADNQPQHF. The DNA for the CDR3 is TGTGCCAGCAGCCCCTTGGCAGACAATCAGCCCCAGCATTTT.